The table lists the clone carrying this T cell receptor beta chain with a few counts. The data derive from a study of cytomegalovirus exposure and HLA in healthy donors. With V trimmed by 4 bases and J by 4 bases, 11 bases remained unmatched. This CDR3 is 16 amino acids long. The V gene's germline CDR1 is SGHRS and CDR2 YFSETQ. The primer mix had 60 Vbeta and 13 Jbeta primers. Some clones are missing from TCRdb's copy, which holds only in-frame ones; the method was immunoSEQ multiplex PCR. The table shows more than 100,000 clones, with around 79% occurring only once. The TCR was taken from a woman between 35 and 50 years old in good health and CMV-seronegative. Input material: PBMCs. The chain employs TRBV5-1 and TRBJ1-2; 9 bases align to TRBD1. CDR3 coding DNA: TGCGCCAGCAGCATTATTGCGGACAGGGGAACCTATGGCTACACCTTC. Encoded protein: CASSIIADRGTYGYTF.